The 8 T cell receptor beta chains given below trace back to one sample, sequenced in a study of cytomegalovirus exposure and HLA in healthy donors. Primers: 60 Vbeta forward and 13 Jbeta reverse. Profiling relied on immunoSEQ multiplex PCR, and the TCRdb table lists in-frame clones only, not all of them. The sample lists about 140,000 clones, around 80% seen once, with 2.2% in the top ten. The sample comprised PBMCs. The receptors originated from a man in his thirties or forties in good health and CMV-seronegative.

The rearrangement links TRBV23-1 to TRBJ2-7; D is undetermined. TRBV23-1 is flagged as an ORF with uncertain function. V dropped 2 bases and J dropped 2 bases, with 13 bases sitting between them. The CDR3 length is 15 residues. CDR3: CASSQNTENPYEQYF. The CDR3 DNA reads as TGCGCCAGCAGTCAAAATACAGAGAATCCCTACGAGCAGTACTTC.

The chain uses TRBV5-1 and TRBJ2-1, with D tentatively TRBD1 (5 bases). Per germline, CDR1 SGHRS and CDR2 YFSETQ. The CDR3 extends over 18 amino acids. V was cut by 2 bases and J by 5 bases, with 23 bases left in between. The CDR3 region has the DNA TGCGCCAGCAGCTTAGTTGGCAGGGCGGACGTTCGGGACAATGAGCAGTTCTTC. Translated, it gives CASSLVGRADVRDNEQFF.

The chain combines TRBV29-1 with TRBJ1-2, with TRBD1 as a possible D gene (5 bases). The CDR3 spans 13 residues. V shed 0 bases and J shed 3 bases, with 8 bases lying between them. The germline gives CDR1 SQVTM, CDR2 ANQGSEA. The CDR3 sequence is CSVEDRGDYGYTF. CDR3 DNA: TGCAGCGTTGAAGATCGGGGGGACTATGGCTACACCTTC.

The chain uses TRBV5-6 and TRBJ2-5; 7 positions agree with TRBD2. Germline V gene data show CDR1 as SGHDT and CDR2 as YYEEEE. The CDR3 is 17 residues long. V was clipped by 4 bases and J by 1 base; unmatched bases: 13. The CDR3 nucleotides read TGTGCCAGCAGCCCGCGGTCTAGCGGAGATTTCCAAGAGACCCAGTACTTC. Protein sequence: CASSPRSSGDFQETQYF.

In DNA form, the CDR3 reads TGTGCCAGTAGTACCGGGACAGGGATCGGGTTCTTC. Protein: CASSTGTGIGFF. The rearrangement joins TRBV19 to TRBJ2-1; 9 bases align to TRBD1. The CDR3 length is 12 residues. The germline V gene encodes CDR1 LNHDA and CDR2 SQIVND (reference sequence). After removal of 4 bases from V and 15 bases from J, the junction contained 7 bases not matched to a gene.

V gene TRBV5-1 combines with J gene TRBJ2-7, with D perhaps TRBD2 (6 bases). Germline V gives CDR1 SGHRS, CDR2 YFSETQ. The CDR3 sequence is 14 residues long. V was cut by 5 bases and J by 0 bases, with 12 bases left in between. The CDR3 nucleotides read TGCGCCAGCAGAACGGGGGTTAACTCCTACGAGCAGTACTTC. This translates into CASRTGVNSYEQYF.

The rearrangement links TRBV4-1 to TRBJ2-1; 11 nucleotides align to TRBD2. Germline trimming cut 1 base from V and 0 bases from J; bases unmatched to any gene: 5. The CDR3 consists of 18 residues. CDR1 and CDR2 from the germline V gene are MGHRA and YSYEKL. CDR3 DNA sequence: TGCGCCAGCAGCCAAGCTAGCGGGAGGTTCAGCTCCTACAATGAGCAGTTCTTC. It yields the protein CASSQASGRFSSYNEQFF.

CDR3 sequence (DNA): TGTGCCAGCAGTTACTCGGCAGGGCGGTATGGCTACACCTTC. Translated: CASSYSAGRYGYTF. The rearrangement links TRBV6-5 to TRBJ1-2; possibly TRBD1 for D (5 bases). V gave up 0 bases and J gave up 5 bases, with 10 bases separating them. The CDR3 length is 14 residues. Germline V gives CDR1 MNHEY, CDR2 SVGAGI.